This T cell receptor (beta chain) was sequenced in a study of blood T cell repertoires in COVID-19 (TCRdb year 2020). Context from the whole study: Samples from collaborators originated in the United States, Italy and Spain and spanned both the acute and convalescent phases of COVID-19. The material from the prospective study consisted of cDNA or gDNA derived from T cells, B-cell-depleted T cells, or PBMCs. Deeply sampled blood TCRbeta repertoires from subjects exposed to, actively infected with, or recovered from COVID-19 were included in the dataset. The repertoires were made available in a free public database intended to serve as a resource for research on the immune response to SARS-CoV-2. Samples were obtained from the ongoing ImmuneRACE study (first 160 participants) and from some 1,300 subjects provided by 6 global collaborators. A de-identified subject ID, COVID-19 status, age in years and sex were almost always included in the sample metadata. HLA class I and class II types, where available, came from metadata supplied by the sample provider rather than from assay-based typing.

TCRbeta CDR3 regions were amplified from genomic DNA using the immunoSEQ Assay, a bias-controlled multiplex PCR. Regarding the original processing steps: The number of nucleated cells in each sample was estimated by amplification of reference gene primers within the assay. To quantify the absolute abundance of each unique TCRbeta CDR3 rearrangement, sequence reads were collapsed and filtered. For each sample, productive Simpson clonality was calculated as the square root of Simpson's diversity index over productive rearrangements. Held by TCRdb, this immuneACCESS table contains in-frame sequences only and omits some clones. Under half of the omission traces to an unresolved V gene where checked; the cause of the rest is unknown. D and trimming were read from the DNA, whereas the V and J calls and clone size are those reported in that table. Counted in this sample were 65,000 or so clones; about 85% of them appeared once. Roughly a tenth of the sample rests with the top ten.

Findings and caveats that apply to the study as a whole: How much clinical and demographic metadata was included differed by source and by participant, and the metadata was provided uncurated.

A note on this clone: Its antigen remains unidentified. There are no base qualities to consult, and no much larger clone falls within one base.

Each collaborating institution followed its own protocols to collect whole blood in K2EDTA tubes. For TCRbeta analysis, collaborators shipped samples as frozen whole blood, isolated PBMCs, or DNA extracted from either of those sample types. The receptor was derived from a human donor with acute or convalescent COVID-19. The donor label of this sample is uncertain. The specimen was peripheral blood.

Here is the DNA: TGCAGTGCTAGTCCGAACACCCGCAGCACAGATACGCAGTATTTT. Its coded protein is CSASPNTRSTDTQYF. The chain couples TRBV20-1 to TRBJ2-3, with no confident D gene call. For CDR1 and CDR2, the germline V gene (reference sequence) lists DFQATT and SNEGSKA. Including cysteine and phenylalanine, the CDR3 has 15 amino acids. Only the CDR3 DNA is retained, 45 bases long and in frame from the first base. V is cut by 3 bases and J by 0 bases, and the space between the germline ends is 13 bases.